A selection of T cell receptor beta chains follows, all from one sample in a study of blood T cell repertoires in COVID-19. Sequenced by immunoSEQ multiplex PCR; TCRdb stores in-frame clones only, minus some. The sample has around 370,000 clones, around 86% seen once; the top ten hold about 6%. The sample taken for sequencing was peripheral blood. The source of these receptors is a woman aged 45 to 65 with COVID-19, enrolled during active disease. The CDR3 runs from the conserved cysteine through the conserved F or W.

v_gene	CDR3aa
TRBV27	CASSLGGDTGELFF
TRBV14	CASSQEINTEAFF
TRBV29-1	CSVRGTGKNTEAFF
TRBV19	CASSPAGGPGAGELFF
TRBV19	CASSTGTASYEQYF
TRBV10-3	CAISDGTGSNQPQHF
TRBV6-6	CASSPVGGEQYF
TRBV7-2	CASSLTVGQDGYTF
TRBV6-5	CASSYSWTGSKDTQYF
TRBV7-7	CASSPGGGLAGAEQFF
TRBV11-3	CASSRRAGGHETQYF
TRBV4-2	CASSREETQYF
TRBV11-2	CASSLAGSKSGTEAFF
TRBV2	CASSGAWGHPYGYTF
TRBV30	CAWGTGKGGSLFF
TRBV5-6	CASSSIISGSLSSTGELFF
TRBV5-4	CASSQISGGSGELFF
TRBV11-1	CASSRRRDYEQYF
TRBV3-1/TRBV3-2	CASSRRDRNYEQYF
TRBV19	CASSILTGGPRETQYF
TRBV27	CASSSQNDYGYTF
TRBV5-1	CASSDGGTDTQYF